The entry below describes one TCR beta chain. The germline V gene encodes CDR1 SGHNT and CDR2 YYREEE (reference sequence). Unmatched junction bases numbered 8, after V lost 4 bases and J lost 7 bases. CDR3 length: 16 amino acids. The assay was immunoSEQ multiplex PCR, and TCRdb's table has in-frame clones only and misses some. The sample lists 25,000 to 35,000 clones; about 88% were seen once. The data derive from a study of T cells in localized non-small cell lung cancer. The chain couples TRBV5-4 to TRBJ2-1; 13 nucleotides align to TRBD2. The starting material was peripheral blood, obtained before any cancer treatment. The receptor was isolated from a female donor of 60 years or more with stage I lung adenocarcinoma. CDR3 coding DNA: TGTGCCAGCAGCCCCGGACTAGCGGGAGATTGGAATGAGCAGTTCTTC. Its protein product is CASSPGLAGDWNEQFF. Full variable domain (missing parts from reference TRBV5-4 and TRBJ2-1): ETGVTQSPTHLIKTRGQQVTLRCSSQSGHNTVSWYQQALGQGPQFIFQYYREEENGRGNFPPRFSGLQFPNYSSELNVNALELDDSALYLCASSPGLAGDWNEQFFGPGTRLTVL.